This TCR beta chain originates from a study of CD8 T cells in ankylosing spondylitis. The authors made TCR beta libraries by quantitative 5'-RACE with molecular barcodes. TCRdb reprocessed the 5' RACE reads with MiXCR, giving one entry per CDR3 protein. The sample lists around 120,000 distinct CDR3 sequences, around 15% occurring once. The V and J ends lost 0 bases and 5 bases, in that order; junction bases with no gene match: 5. This CDR3 comprises 15 residues. Germline-derived CDR1 and CDR2 are SGHRS and YFSETQ. There are many counts of this clonotype. V usage is TRBV5-1 and J usage is TRBJ2-7; the match to TRBD1 covers 10 bases. Sequencing input: blood, either unsorted or a sorted T cell fraction (not recorded which). The clonotype comes from a female donor with ankylosing spondylitis or in good health (not recorded which). The CDR3 bases are TGCGCCAGCAGCTTGGCCCGACAGGGGGCCGACGAGCAGTACTTC. It translates to CASSLARQGADEQYF.